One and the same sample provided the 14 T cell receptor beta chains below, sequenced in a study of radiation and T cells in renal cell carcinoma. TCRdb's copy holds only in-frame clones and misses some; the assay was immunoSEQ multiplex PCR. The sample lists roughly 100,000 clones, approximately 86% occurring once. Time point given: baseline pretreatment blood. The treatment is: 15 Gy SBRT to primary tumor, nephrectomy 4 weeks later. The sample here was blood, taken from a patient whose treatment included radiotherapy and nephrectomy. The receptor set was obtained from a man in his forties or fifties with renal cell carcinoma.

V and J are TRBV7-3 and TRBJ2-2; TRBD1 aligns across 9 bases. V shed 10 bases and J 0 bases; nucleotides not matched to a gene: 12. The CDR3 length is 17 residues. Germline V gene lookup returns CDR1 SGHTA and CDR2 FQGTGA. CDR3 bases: TGTGCCAACCCTCCCCGACAGGGGGAAACGAACACCGGGGAGCTGTTTTTT. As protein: CANPPRQGETNTGELFF.

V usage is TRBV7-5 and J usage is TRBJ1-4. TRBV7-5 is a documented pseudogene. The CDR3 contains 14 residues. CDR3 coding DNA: TGTGCCAGCAGCTTAGCGGACGTGCGCGAAAAACTGTTTTTT. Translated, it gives CASSLADVREKLFF.

The CDR3 DNA reads TGTGCCGGCACAGGGGAGCACTATGGCTACACCTTC. Translated, it gives CAGTGEHYGYTF. V gene TRBV30 combines with J gene TRBJ1-2; 7 bases match TRBD1. This CDR3 spans 12 amino acids. CDR1 and CDR2 from the germline V gene are GTSNPN and SVGIG (reference sequence). V dropped 8 bases and J dropped 3; count of bases not matched to a gene: 6.

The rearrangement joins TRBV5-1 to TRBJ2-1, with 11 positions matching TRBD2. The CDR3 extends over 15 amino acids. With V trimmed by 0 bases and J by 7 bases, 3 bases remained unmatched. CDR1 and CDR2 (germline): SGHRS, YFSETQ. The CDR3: CASSLESSGRNEQFF. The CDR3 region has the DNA TGCGCCAGCAGCTTGGAATCTAGCGGGAGGAATGAGCAGTTCTTC.

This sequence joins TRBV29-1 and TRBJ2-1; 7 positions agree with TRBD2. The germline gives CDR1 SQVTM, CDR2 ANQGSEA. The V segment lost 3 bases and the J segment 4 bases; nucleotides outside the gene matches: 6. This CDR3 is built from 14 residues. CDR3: CSVEPGRMYNEQFF. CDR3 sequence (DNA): TGCAGCGTTGAGCCCGGGAGGATGTACAATGAGCAGTTCTTC.

CDR3 bases: TGCGCCAGCAGCACCTTGGGCGGGGTAGGTCAGCCCCAGCATTTT. Encoded protein: CASSTLGGVGQPQHF. The rearrangement uses TRBV5-1 and TRBJ1-5; no firm D call. V shed 4 bases and J shed 6 bases, with 17 bases lying between them. The CDR3 spans 15 residues. CDR1 is SGHRS, CDR2 YFSETQ, per germline.

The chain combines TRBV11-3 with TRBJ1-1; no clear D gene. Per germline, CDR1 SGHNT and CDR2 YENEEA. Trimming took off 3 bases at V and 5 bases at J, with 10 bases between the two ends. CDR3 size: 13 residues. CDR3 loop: CASSLARATEAFF. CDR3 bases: TGTGCCAGCAGCTTGGCCCGGGCGACTGAAGCTTTCTTT.

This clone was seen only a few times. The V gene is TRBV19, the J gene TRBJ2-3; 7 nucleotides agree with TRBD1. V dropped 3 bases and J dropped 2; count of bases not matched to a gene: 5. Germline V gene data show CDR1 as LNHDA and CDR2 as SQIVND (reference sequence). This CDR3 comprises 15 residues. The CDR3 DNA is TGTGCCAGTAGTATTGACGGGACAGCCACAGATACGCAGTATTTT. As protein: CASSIDGTATDTQYF.

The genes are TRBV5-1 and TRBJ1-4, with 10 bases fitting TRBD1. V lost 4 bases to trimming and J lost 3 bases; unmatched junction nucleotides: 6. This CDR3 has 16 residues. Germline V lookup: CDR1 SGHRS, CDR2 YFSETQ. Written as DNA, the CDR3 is TGCGCCAGCAGCCAAGGGACAGGGGAGGCTAATGAAAAACTGTTTTTT. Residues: CASSQGTGEANEKLFF.

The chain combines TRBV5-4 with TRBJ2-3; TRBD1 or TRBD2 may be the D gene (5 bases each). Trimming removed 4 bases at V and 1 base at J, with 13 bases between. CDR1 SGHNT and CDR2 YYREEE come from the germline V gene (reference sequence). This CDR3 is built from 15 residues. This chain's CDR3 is CASSPWGMGTDTQYF. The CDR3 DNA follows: TGTGCCAGCAGCCCTTGGGGGATGGGCACAGATACGCAGTATTTT.

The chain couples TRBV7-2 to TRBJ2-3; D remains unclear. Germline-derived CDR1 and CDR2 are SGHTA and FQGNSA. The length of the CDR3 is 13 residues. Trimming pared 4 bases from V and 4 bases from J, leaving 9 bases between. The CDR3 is CASSSSSSDTQYF. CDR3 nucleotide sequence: TGTGCCAGCAGCTCGTCTTCTTCAGATACGCAGTATTTT.

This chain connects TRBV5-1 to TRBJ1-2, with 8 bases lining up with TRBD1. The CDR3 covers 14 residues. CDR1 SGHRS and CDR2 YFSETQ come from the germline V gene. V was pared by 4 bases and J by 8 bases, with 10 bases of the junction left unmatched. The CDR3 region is CASSDERTGLGYTF. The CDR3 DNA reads TGCGCCAGCAGCGATGAAAGGACAGGGTTAGGCTACACCTTC.

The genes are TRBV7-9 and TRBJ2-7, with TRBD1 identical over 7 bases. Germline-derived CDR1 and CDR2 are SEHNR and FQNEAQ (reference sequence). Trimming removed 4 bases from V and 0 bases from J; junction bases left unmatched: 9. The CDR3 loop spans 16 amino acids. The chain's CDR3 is CASSSDRTGSSYEQYF. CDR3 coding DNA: TGTGCCAGCAGCTCGGATAGGACAGGTAGCTCCTACGAGCAGTACTTC.

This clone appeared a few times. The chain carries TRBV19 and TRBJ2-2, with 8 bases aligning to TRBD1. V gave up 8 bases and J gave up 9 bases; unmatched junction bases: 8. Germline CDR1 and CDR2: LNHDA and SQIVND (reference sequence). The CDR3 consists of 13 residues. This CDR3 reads CASSHRGVRELFF. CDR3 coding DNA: TGTGCCAGTTCCCACAGGGGGGTTCGGGAGCTGTTTTTT.